These 29 T cell receptor beta chains share one sample of origin, sequenced in a study of CXCR3-negative and CXCR3-positive naive CD8 T cells. Their cognate antigens are unknown. UMI-labeled 5' RACE TRB cDNA libraries were prepared from the cells. From the 5' RACE reads, TCRdb lists one entry per CDR3 protein and no DNA. This listing includes about 6,200 distinct CDR3 sequences. General observations from the study: In CXCR3-positive naive cells, the TRB CDR3s were more hydrophobic than in CXCR3-negative naive cells.

Sequencing was carried out using naive CXCR3+ CD8+ T cells from blood. Regarding subset: CD45RO-CCR7+CD27+CD95- naive CD8+ T cells expressing CXCR3 (TNR3+). The receptors here all came from a human donor in good health. Some clones in this sample may be carry-over from other donors' samples.

This clonotype registers medium-sized by frequency. This sequence joins TRBV7-3 and TRBJ2-3; TCRdb indicates TRBD2, and absent DNA this call remains unverified. The CDR3 has 15 residues. CDR1 is SGHTA and CDR2 is FQGTGA in the germline V gene. The CDR3 here is CASSLGSSSTDTQYF.

The chain carries TRBV11-1 and TRBJ1-1. The CDR3 spans 13 residues. The V gene's germline CDR1 is SGHAT and CDR2 FQDESV (reference sequence). The CDR3: CASSLGGNTEAFF. Complete variable domain (other parts from reference TRBV11-1 and TRBJ1-1): EAEVAQSPRYKITEKSQAVAFWCDPISGHATLYWYRQILGQGPELLVQFQDESVVDDSQLPKDRFSAERLKGVDSTLKIQPAELGDSAMYLCASSLGGNTEAFFGQGTRLTVV.

The chain employs TRBV29-1 and TRBJ2-3; absent DNA, TCRdb's TRBD1 call cannot be checked. CDR1 and CDR2 from the germline V gene are SQVTM and ANQGSEA. The length of the CDR3 is 16 residues. CDR3 loop: CSVEPPGQGVTDTQYF.

J is TRBJ2-3 and V is TRBV5-1; the D call of TRBD1 rests on TCRdb alone, since no DNA is present to check it. The CDR3 contains 19 residues. The germline V gene has CDR1 SGHRS and CDR2 YFSETQ. CDR3 region: CASSSDPGHSITLTDTQYF.

Considering frequency, this clonotype is medium-sized. The V and J genes are TRBV19 and TRBJ2-3. Looked up from germline, CDR1 is LNHDA and CDR2 is SQIVND (reference sequence). This CDR3 region has 12 residues. CDR3 in amino acids: CASLGDDDTQYF.

By frequency, this clonotype registers medium-sized (0.01 to 0.1%). CDR3 residues: CASSSYRGENTEAFF. This chain links TRBV11-3 with TRBJ1-1; the D call of TRBD1 rests on TCRdb alone, since no DNA is present to check it. This CDR3 spans 15 amino acids. CDR1 and CDR2 (germline): SGHNT, YENEEA.

This clonotype counts as medium-sized (0.01 to 0.1%) by frequency. The J gene is TRBJ2-1, the V gene TRBV30; TCRdb's D call of TRBD1 is untestable without DNA. The CDR3 has 11 residues. The V gene's germline CDR1 is GTSNPN and CDR2 SVGIG (reference sequence). The CDR3 is CAWTPGGEQFF. The variable domain in full, with the rest retrieved from reference TRBV30 and TRBJ2-1, is SQTIHQWPATLVQPVGSPLSLECTVEGTSNPNLYWYRQAAGRGLQLLFYSVGIGQISSEVPQNLSASRPQDRQFILSSKKLLLSDSGFYLCAWTPGGEQFFGPGTRLTVL.

By frequency, this clonotype is medium-sized. The chain joins TRBV6-6 to TRBJ1-1. This CDR3 is built from 11 residues. CDR1 and CDR2 from the germline V gene are MNHNY and SVGAGI (reference sequence). The CDR3 is CASRDATEAFF.

The V call is TRBV7-6, the J call TRBJ2-1. This CDR3 comprises 12 residues. Germline CDR1 SGHVS, CDR2 FNYEAQ. The CDR3 protein is CASSLSHNEQFF.

Its frequency marks this clonotype as medium-sized (0.01 to 0.1%). The chain uses TRBV20-1 and TRBJ2-7; TCRdb picks TRBD1, but there is no DNA to check that call. The CDR3 runs to 14 residues. Germline lookup yields CDR1 DFQATT and CDR2 SNEGSKA (reference sequence). The CDR3 spells CSATTGEGSEEQYF.

The chain is built from TRBV29-1 and TRBJ2-1; lacking DNA, the TRBD2 call made by TCRdb goes unchecked. The CDR3 spans 13 residues. Germline lookup yields CDR1 SQVTM and CDR2 ANQGSEA. This CDR3 is CSARTVSYNEQFF.

This clonotype ranks as medium-sized in terms of frequency. The chain carries TRBV28 and TRBJ2-2; the D call of TRBD1 rests on TCRdb alone, since no DNA is present to check it. Germline values: CDR1 MDHEN, CDR2 SYDVKM. The CDR3 loop spans 13 amino acids. The CDR3 sequence: CASSPRATGELFF. Filled out from reference TRBV28 and TRBJ2-2, the complete variable domain reads DVKVTQSSRYLVKRTGEKVFLECVQDMDHENMFWYRQDPGLGLRLIYFSYDVKMKEKGDIPEGYSVSREKKERFSLILESASTNQTSMYLCASSPRATGELFFGEGSRLTVL.

The V and J genes are TRBV19 and TRBJ2-1; TCRdb selects TRBD1, and the lack of DNA leaves this call unchecked. Germline-derived CDR1 and CDR2 are LNHDA and SQIVND (reference sequence). The CDR3 is made up of 14 amino acids. The CDR3: CASLPGHSYNEQFF.

The rearrangement uses TRBV13 and TRBJ2-7; TCRdb's assignment of TRBD1 cannot be checked, as there is no DNA. This CDR3 contains 15 residues. CDR1 PRHDT and CDR2 FYEKMQ come from the germline V gene (reference sequence). This CDR3 reads CASSTPPGQFDEQYF.

This clonotype registers medium-sized by frequency. The chain joins TRBV11-2 to TRBJ2-1; TCRdb outputs TRBD1, but without DNA this stays unchecked. Germline values: CDR1 SGHAT, CDR2 FQNNGV. The CDR3 is 18 residues long. The CDR3 spells CASSRGPGQRSSYNEQFF.

Judged by frequency, this clonotype is medium-sized. This chain links TRBV12-3 or TRBV12-4 with TRBJ2-2; with no DNA, the TCRdb D assignment of TRBD1 cannot be verified. The CDR3 contains 21 residues. CDR3 protein: CASSPREDYRGAPGNTGELFF.

This chain joins TRBV11-1 and TRBJ2-1; no DNA is available, so the TRBD2 call from TCRdb remains unchecked. CDR1 SGHAT and CDR2 FQDESV come from the germline V gene (reference sequence). The CDR3 runs 15 residues. The CDR3 sequence: CASSLGTSGNNEQFF.

This rearrangement joins TRBV19 to TRBJ1-1; TCRdb's D call, TRBD1, is unchecked because there is no DNA. CDR1 is LNHDA, CDR2 SQIVND, per germline (reference sequence). The CDR3 is 12 amino acids. CDR3 loop: CASSLDSLEAFF.

The CDR3 region is CASTAGTGMNTEAFF. J is TRBJ1-1 and V is TRBV4-3; TCRdb names TRBD1, which stays unverified in the absence of DNA. Germline V gene lookup returns CDR1 LGHNA and CDR2 YSLEER. CDR3 size: 15 residues.

This clonotype shows up as large by frequency. This rearrangement joins TRBV10-1 to TRBJ1-1; TCRdb's D call, TRBD1, is unchecked because there is no DNA. From germline, CDR1 is WNHNN and CDR2 SYGVQD (reference sequence). CDR3 length: 16 residues. The CDR3 sequence is CASSETVGQMNTEAFF.

Judged by frequency, this clonotype is medium-sized. The chain links TRBV12-3 or TRBV12-4 to TRBJ1-5. This CDR3 is 14 amino acids long. The CDR3 loop is CASSPGGGNQPQHF.

According to its frequency, this clonotype is medium-sized. The V call is TRBV29-1, the J call TRBJ2-5; TCRdb names TRBD1, which stays unverified in the absence of DNA. Germline-derived CDR1 and CDR2 are SQVTM and ANQGSEA. There are 13 residues in the CDR3. Here the CDR3 reads CSVEYTGEETQYF.

This clonotype is labeled medium-sized based on frequency. The V gene is TRBV29-1, the J gene TRBJ2-1. This CDR3 has 13 amino acids. The V gene's germline CDR1 is SQVTM and CDR2 ANQGSEA. CDR3 amino acids: CSAEEGIYNEQFF.

The chain joins TRBV7-9 to TRBJ2-7; the D call from TCRdb, TRBD1, cannot be confirmed without DNA. The CDR3 totals 12 residues. The germline CDR1 and CDR2 sequences are SEHNR and FQNEAQ (reference sequence). The CDR3 spells CASTTTGEEQYF.

This clonotype is medium-sized (0.01 to 0.1%) by frequency. This chain uses TRBV29-1 with TRBJ2-2; TCRdb's D gene call, TRBD2, goes unchecked for lack of DNA. Germline CDR1 reads SQVTM; CDR2 reads ANQGSEA. The CDR3 is made up of 13 amino acids. The CDR3: CSVVDSGSGELFF.

The chain recombines TRBV5-1 with TRBJ2-3; TCRdb gives TRBD2 as the D gene, but with no DNA this cannot be confirmed. The germline V gene encodes CDR1 SGHRS and CDR2 YFSETQ. The CDR3 sequence is 17 residues long. The chain's CDR3 is CASSLSEQAGVPDTQYF.

According to its frequency, this clonotype is medium-sized. This chain's CDR3 is CASSFGYGASDGYTF. This chain connects TRBV7-2 to TRBJ1-2; TCRdb designates TRBD1, a call that cannot be tested without DNA. CDR3 length: 15 residues. Germline V CDR1 and CDR2: SGHTA, FQGNSA.

By frequency, this clonotype registers medium-sized. The gene calls are TRBV4-1 and TRBJ2-1; without DNA, the TCRdb call of TRBD1 cannot be checked. Germline V gene lookup returns CDR1 MGHRA and CDR2 YSYEKL. This CDR3 has 16 residues. CDR3 protein: CASTSDRGRDLSEQFF.

Its frequency marks this clonotype as medium-sized. The rearrangement uses TRBV30 and TRBJ2-1; absent DNA, TCRdb's TRBD2 call cannot be checked. Germline V lookup: CDR1 GTSNPN, CDR2 SVGIG (reference sequence). This CDR3 comprises 14 residues. The CDR3 sequence is CAWSLASFWEEQFF.